This entry lists 10 T cell receptor beta chains sequenced from one sample in a study of cytomegalovirus exposure and HLA in healthy donors. The study ran its PCR with 60 Vbeta and 13 Jbeta primers. Libraries were prepared by immunoSEQ multiplex PCR; TCRdb keeps only in-frame clonotypes and omits some of them. The sample shows approximately 150,000 clones, roughly 80% of them seen only once. The sequencing sample was made of PBMCs. These receptors originate from a woman aged 40 to 49 in good health and CMV-seronegative.

The V call is TRBV19, the J call TRBJ2-5, with D uncertain. Germline V lookup: CDR1 LNHDA, CDR2 SQIVND (reference sequence). Trimming shortened V by 5 bases and J by 1 base, and 11 bases separated the two germline ends. The CDR3 loop spans 14 amino acids. Written as DNA, the CDR3 is TGTGCCAGTAGTCGCACAGAACTCCAAGAGACCCAGTACTTC. Its protein is CASSRTELQETQYF.

V gene TRBV7-2 combines with J gene TRBJ2-5, with D possibly being TRBD2 (5 bases). CDR1 and CDR2 from the germline V gene are SGHTA and FQGNSA. The CDR3 spans 16 residues. With 5 bases removed from V and 7 bases from J, the gap between germline ends came to 23 bases. The CDR3 DNA reads as TGTGCCAGCAGCCCCCAACCTACTAGTCCCTCCTTGACCCAGTACTTC. This encodes CASSPQPTSPSLTQYF.

V gene TRBV4-2 combines with J gene TRBJ2-1; D is unresolved. CDR3 size: 14 residues. With 0 bases removed from V and 7 bases from J, the gap between germline ends came to 10 bases. CDR1 and CDR2 (germline): LGHNA, YNFKEQ. CDR3 in amino acids: CASSQDLPLNEQFF. CDR3 DNA: TGTGCCAGCAGCCAAGATCTTCCCCTGAATGAGCAGTTCTTC.

The chain combines TRBV6-5 with TRBJ2-7, with D possibly being TRBD1 (7 bases). The germline V gene encodes CDR1 MNHEY and CDR2 SVGAGI. CDR3 length equals 14 residues. Deletions cut 6 bases from V and 6 bases from J, with 18 bases between. The CDR3 is CASRRDSISGEQYF. Written as DNA, the CDR3 is TGTGCCAGCAGGCGGGACAGCATTAGTGGCGAGCAGTACTTC.

This chain joins TRBV28 and TRBJ1-1; 7 bases fit TRBD1. J lost 0 bases, V lost 3 bases, and 4 bases had no gene match. Germline values: CDR1 MDHEN, CDR2 SYDVKM. This CDR3 spans 15 amino acids. CDR3 residues: CASSFQTGMNTEAFF. DNA of the CDR3: TGTGCCAGCAGTTTCCAGACAGGGATGAACACTGAAGCTTTCTTT.

The chain carries TRBV6-5 and TRBJ2-7, with 8 positions matching TRBD2. The CDR3 contains 13 residues. Germline CDR1 reads MNHEY; CDR2 reads SVGAGI. Trimming cost V 7 bases and J 6 bases; bases outside gene matches: 8. The CDR3 protein is CASTPGGGSEQYF. CDR3 DNA: TGTGCCAGCACGCCGGGGGGGGGTAGCGAGCAGTACTTC.

The CDR3 reads CASSSQGVASYEQYF. CDR3 bases: TGTGCCAGCAGCTCACAGGGGGTAGCTAGCTACGAGCAGTACTTC. This chain joins TRBV7-8 and TRBJ2-7, with 8 positions matching TRBD1. Losses at the gene ends were 4 bases for V and 3 bases for J; bases not matched to a gene: 8. Germline CDR1 reads SGHVS; CDR2 reads FQNEAQ. The length of the CDR3 is 15 residues.

This clone has only one observation. The rearrangement joins TRBV7-2 to TRBJ2-3; 11 nucleotides align to TRBD2. Losses at the gene ends were 4 bases for V and 4 bases for J; bases not matched to a gene: 7. Per the germline V gene, CDR1 is SGHTA and CDR2 is FQGNSA. The CDR3 contains 16 residues. This CDR3 is CASSSILAGVSDTQYF. DNA of the CDR3: TGTGCCAGCAGCTCAATACTAGCGGGAGTATCAGATACGCAGTATTTT.

This clone was counted a single time. Other DNA sequences from this sample encode an identical CDR3 as well. The chain combines TRBV6-1 with TRBJ2-7, with D uncertain. The V end lost 2 bases, the J end lost 4 bases, and 15 bases lay between the germline ends. The CDR3 extends over 15 amino acids. The V gene's germline CDR1 is MNHNS and CDR2 SASEGT. This CDR3 reads CASSEQTQQLYEQYF. CDR3 DNA sequence: TGTGCCAGCAGTGAACAGACTCAACAACTTTACGAGCAGTACTTC.

This chain connects TRBV28 to TRBJ2-7, with 7 bases lining up with TRBD2. This CDR3 is built from 15 residues. With V trimmed by 4 bases and J by 8 bases, 14 bases remained unmatched. Germline assignment: CDR1 MDHEN and CDR2 SYDVKM. The CDR3 DNA reads TGTGCCAGCAGTTACCCCGGGACTACTCTTCCTCAGCAGTACTTC. Its translation is CASSYPGTTLPQQYF.